This T cell receptor beta chain was documented in a study of CD8+CD57+ T cells in acquired aplastic anemia. Patients who underwent sequencing had shown CD8+CD57+ cell expansion by flow cytometry. Germline CDR1 SGHRS, CDR2 YFSETQ. This CDR3 spans 14 amino acids. Trimming shortened V by 1 base and J by 3 bases, and 11 bases separated the two germline ends. This clonotype was detected ten times or more. The study profiled TCR beta VDJ and CDR3 using genomic DNA as template. TCRdb ran MiXCR on the reads and lists one entry per CDR3 protein. The sample carries about 160,000 distinct CDR3 sequences, under 55% recorded once.

Specimen: sorted CD4+, CD8+, or CD8+CD57+ T cells (not recorded which) from PBMCs. The chain joins TRBV5-1 to TRBJ2-7; D may be TRBD2 (5 bases). The source of this sequence is a human donor with aplastic anemia. The CDR3 DNA reads TGCGCCAGCAGCTTGAGCGGCAGTTTCTACGAGCAGTACTTC. Translation: CASSLSGSFYEQYF.